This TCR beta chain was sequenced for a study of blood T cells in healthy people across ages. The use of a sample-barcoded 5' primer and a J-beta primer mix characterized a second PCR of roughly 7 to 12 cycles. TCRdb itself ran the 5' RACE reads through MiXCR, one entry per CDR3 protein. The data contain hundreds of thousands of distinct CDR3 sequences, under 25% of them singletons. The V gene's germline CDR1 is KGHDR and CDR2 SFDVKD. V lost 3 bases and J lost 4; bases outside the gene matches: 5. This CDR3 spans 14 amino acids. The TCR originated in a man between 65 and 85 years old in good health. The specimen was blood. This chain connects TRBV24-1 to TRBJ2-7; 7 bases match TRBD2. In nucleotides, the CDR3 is TGTGCCACCAGTGATCCAACTAGCGCTTACGAGCAGTACTTC. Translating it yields CATSDPTSAYEQYF.